The sequence of this TCR beta chain was determined in a study of cytomegalovirus exposure and HLA in healthy donors. V lost 2 bases and J 9 bases, leaving 11 bases between the germline ends. Per the germline V gene, CDR1 is LGHNA and CDR2 is YSLEER. This CDR3 region has 13 residues. TCRdb's copy holds only in-frame clones and misses some; the assay was immunoSEQ multiplex PCR. The sample has some 180,000 clones; around nine tenths are singletons. The sequence was obtained from a man in his thirties or forties in good health and CMV-seropositive. The chain couples TRBV4-3 to TRBJ1-3; the D gene is possibly TRBD1 (5 bases). Input material: PBMCs. This CDR3 is CASSQTLRGTIYF. CDR3 sequence (DNA): TGCGCCAGCAGCCAAACCCTGAGGGGCACCATATATTTT.